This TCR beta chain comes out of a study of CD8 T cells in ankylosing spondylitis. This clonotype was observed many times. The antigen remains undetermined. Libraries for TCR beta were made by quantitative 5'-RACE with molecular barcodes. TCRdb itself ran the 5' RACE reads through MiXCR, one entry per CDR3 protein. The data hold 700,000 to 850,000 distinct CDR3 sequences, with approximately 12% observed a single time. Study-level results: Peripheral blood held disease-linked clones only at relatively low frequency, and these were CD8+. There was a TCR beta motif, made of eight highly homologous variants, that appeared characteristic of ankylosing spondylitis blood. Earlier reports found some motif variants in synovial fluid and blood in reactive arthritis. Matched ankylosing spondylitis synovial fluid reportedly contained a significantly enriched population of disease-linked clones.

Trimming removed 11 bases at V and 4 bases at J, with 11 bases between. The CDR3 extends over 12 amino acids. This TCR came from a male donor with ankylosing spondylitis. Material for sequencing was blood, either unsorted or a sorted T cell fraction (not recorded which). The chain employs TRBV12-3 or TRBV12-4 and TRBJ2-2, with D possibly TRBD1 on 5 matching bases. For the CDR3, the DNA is TGTGCCGGTTCAAGGGGCACCGGGGAGCTGTTTTTT. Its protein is CAGSRGTGELFF.